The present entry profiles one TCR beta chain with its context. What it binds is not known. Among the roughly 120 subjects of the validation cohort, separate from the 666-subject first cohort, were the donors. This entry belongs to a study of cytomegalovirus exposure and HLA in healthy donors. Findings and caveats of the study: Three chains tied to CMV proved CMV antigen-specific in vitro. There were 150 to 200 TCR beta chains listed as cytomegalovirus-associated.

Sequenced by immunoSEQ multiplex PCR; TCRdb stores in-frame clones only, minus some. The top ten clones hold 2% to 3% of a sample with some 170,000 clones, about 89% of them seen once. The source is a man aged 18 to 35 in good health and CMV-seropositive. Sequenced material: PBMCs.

The CDR3 DNA is TGTGCCAGCAGTGAAGGTCGCACGGGGGGAACGTACTTC. It specifies CASSEGRTGGTYF. The V and J genes are TRBV2 and TRBJ2-7; 7 bases fit TRBD2. This CDR3 spans 13 amino acids. V lost 1 base and J lost 12; bases outside the gene matches: 9. Germline-derived CDR1 and CDR2 are SNHLY and FYNNEI.